Each of the 3 T cell receptor beta chains below was sequenced from the same sample in a study of shared clonotypes between healthy human individuals (TCRdb year 2020). CD8 naive samples were CD45RO-negative cells positively selected for CCR7, giving a CD45RA+CCR7+ population that excluded TemRA cells. The protocol used for the library was the immunoSEQ multiplex PCR assay. TCRdb took this table from immuneACCESS and kept in-frame rearrangements with V and J called. Such tables lack part of the clones; where checked against another copy, unresolved V genes explain under half of the gap, and the rest is unexplained. The sample has about 2 million clones on record, over 85% of them singletons. The top ten clones comprise approximately 1.2% of the sample. Material for sequencing was naive CD8+ T cells sorted from blood. Read against the paper, the sample's cell subset or site label means: CD45RA+CCR7+. The source of these receptors is a man in his late teens or twenties in good health.

The chain uses TRBV5-1 and TRBJ1-6, with a possible D match to TRBD1 (5 bases). Germline values: CDR1 SGHRS, CDR2 YFSETQ. The CDR3 is 15 residues long. The ends were cut back, 0 bases at V and 7 bases at J, with 11 bases in the middle. CDR3 sequence reads: CASSLVGQRNSPLHF. For the CDR3, the DNA is TGCGCCAGCAGCTTGGTGGGGCAGAGGAATTCACCCCTCCACTTT.

The chain employs TRBV6-6 and TRBJ2-2; the match to TRBD2 covers 7 bases. The junction had 10 bases not matched to a gene; V was cut back by 3 bases and J by 9 bases. CDR1 is MNHNY and CDR2 is SVGAGI in the germline V gene (reference sequence). CDR3 length: 15 residues. The CDR3 DNA reads TGTGCCAGCAGTTATGGCGGCGGGAGCGCCCGGGAGCTGTTTTTT. Translation: CASSYGGGSARELFF.

V is TRBV7-9 and J is TRBJ1-6; no definite D call. The CDR3 is made up of 14 amino acids. The ends were cut back, 5 bases at V and 7 bases at J, with 12 bases in the middle. Germline V gene sequence: CDR1 SEHNR, CDR2 FQNEAQ (reference sequence). CDR3 sequence: CASSHDLVNSPLHF. In DNA form, the CDR3 reads TGTGCCAGCAGCCATGACTTGGTAAATTCACCCCTCCACTTT.